This TCR beta chain appears in the sequencing data of a study of T cell responses to AZD1222 COVID-19 vaccine. CDR3 length equals 17 residues. Looked up from germline, CDR1 is SGHDT and CDR2 is YYEEEE. Trimming removed 6 bases from V and 2 bases from J; junction bases left unmatched: 10. The protocol was immunoSEQ multiplex PCR, while the TCRdb copy is restricted to in-frame clones and leaves out a portion. Seen here are fewer than 180,000 clones, about 93% observed once, and the top ten hold under 4%. The chain employs TRBV5-6 and TRBJ2-1; 11 nucleotides align to TRBD2. The sample in question was peripheral blood, obtained 28 days after the second AZD1222 dose. This clonotype was obtained from an adult who received the AZD1222 COVID-19 vaccine. The CDR3 bases are TGTGCCAGCAACCCGACCCTAGCGGGAGGAACCTACAATGAGCAGTTCTTC. Protein: CASNPTLAGGTYNEQFF.